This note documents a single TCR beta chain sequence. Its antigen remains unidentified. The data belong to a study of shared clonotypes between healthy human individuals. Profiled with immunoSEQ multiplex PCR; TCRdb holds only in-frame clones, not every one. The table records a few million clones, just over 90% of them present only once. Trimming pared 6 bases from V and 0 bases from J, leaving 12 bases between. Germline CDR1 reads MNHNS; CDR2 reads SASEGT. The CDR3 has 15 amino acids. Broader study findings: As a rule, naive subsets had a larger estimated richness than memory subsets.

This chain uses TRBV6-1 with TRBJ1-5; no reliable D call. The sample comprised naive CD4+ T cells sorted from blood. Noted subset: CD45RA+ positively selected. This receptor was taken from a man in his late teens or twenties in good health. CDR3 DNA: TGTGCCAGCAGGGGAGGAGCAAATAGCAATCAGCCCCAGCATTTT. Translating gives CASRGGANSNQPQHF.